These T cell receptor beta chains were read from a single sample in a study of radiation and T cells in renal cell carcinoma. Data came from immunoSEQ multiplex PCR; TCRdb stores just in-frame clones and leaves some out. Seen here are roughly 160,000 clones, about 87% observed once, and the top ten hold about 10%. The input for sequencing was blood, taken from a patient whose treatment included radiotherapy and nephrectomy. These receptors all come from a woman in her 50s with renal cell carcinoma. Both conserved end residues are part of each CDR3. A D gene is named only where the DNA matches it firmly. Where a row states a size, it is once, few, many or the class of an expanded clone; other rows omit it.

CDR3 protein: CASSLDLNLAKNIQYF
CDR3 DNA: TGTGCCAGCAGCTTAGATCTAAATCTAGCCAAAAACATTCAGTACTTC
D gene: .
clone size: .
J gene: TRBJ2-4
V gene: TRBV7-2

CDR3 protein: CASSSQGTGHRPLHF
CDR3 DNA: TGTGCCAGCAGCTCACAAGGGACAGGCCACCGCCCCCTCCACTTT
D gene: TRBD1
clone size: .
J gene: TRBJ1-6
V gene: TRBV7-2

CDR3 protein: CASSSGAGSIYEQYF
CDR3 DNA: TGTGCCAGCAGCTCAGGGGCTGGATCTATTTACGAGCAGTACTTC
D gene: .
clone size: once
J gene: TRBJ2-7
V gene: TRBV7-9

CDR3 protein: CASSGGYGYTF
CDR3 DNA: TGTGCCAGCAGCGGGGGCTATGGCTACACCTTC
D gene: .
clone size: .
J gene: TRBJ1-2
V gene: TRBV7-6

CDR3 protein: CASSGGGLGNTEAFF
CDR3 DNA: TGTGCCAGCAGCGGAGGTGGTTTAGGGAACACTGAAGCTTTCTTT
D gene: .
clone size: .
J gene: TRBJ1-1
V gene: TRBV9

CDR3 protein: CASSNTGFSYEQYF
CDR3 DNA: TGTGCCAGCAGTAACACCGGGTTCTCCTACGAGCAGTACTTC
D gene: .
clone size: .
J gene: TRBJ2-7
V gene: TRBV6-6

CDR3 protein: CASSYSGTGGNSPLHF
CDR3 DNA: TGTGCCAGCAGTTACTCCGGGACAGGGGGCAATTCACCCCTCCACTTT
D gene: TRBD1
clone size: few
J gene: TRBJ1-6
V gene: TRBV6-6

CDR3 protein: CASSRAFPAQHF
CDR3 DNA: TGTGCCAGCAGTCGGGCATTCCCGGCCCAGCATTTT
D gene: .
clone size: once
J gene: TRBJ1-5
V gene: TRBV2

CDR3 protein: CASSNAGGFDGYTF
CDR3 DNA: TGCGCCAGCAGCAACGCGGGGGGTTTCGATGGCTACACCTTC
D gene: .
clone size: .
J gene: TRBJ1-2
V gene: TRBV4-1

CDR3 protein: CTSSHEAGAGGLPDEQFF
CDR3 DNA: TGCACCAGCAGCCATGAGGCGGGCGCGGGGGGGCTTCCCGATGAGCAGTTCTTC
D gene: .
clone size: .
J gene: TRBJ2-1
V gene: TRBV1

CDR3 protein: CASSTGQGASLTGYGYTF
CDR3 DNA: TGTGCCAGCAGTACGGGACAGGGGGCTTCCTTAACTGGCTATGGCTACACCTTC
D gene: TRBD1
clone size: .
J gene: TRBJ1-2
V gene: TRBV27

CDR3 protein: CASSYSNQGEETQYF
CDR3 DNA: TGTGCCAGCAGTTACTCGAATCAGGGTGAAGAGACCCAGTACTTC
D gene: .
clone size: few
J gene: TRBJ2-5
V gene: TRBV6-6

CDR3 protein: CASSPVEGDNQPQHF
CDR3 DNA: TGTGCCAGTAGTCCCGTGGAGGGGGATAATCAGCCCCAGCATTTT
D gene: .
clone size: .
J gene: TRBJ1-5
V gene: TRBV19

CDR3 protein: CASSVERGLNYGYTF
CDR3 DNA: TGTGCCAGCAGTGTAGAGAGGGGGCTTAACTATGGCTACACCTTC
D gene: TRBD1
clone size: .
J gene: TRBJ1-2
V gene: TRBV6-1

CDR3 protein: CASSIGNQGSPLHF
CDR3 DNA: TGTGCCAGTAGTATAGGTAACCAGGGTTCACCCCTCCACTTT
D gene: .
clone size: .
J gene: TRBJ1-6
V gene: TRBV19

CDR3 protein: CASSLDLGMGTEAFF
CDR3 DNA: TGCGCCAGCAGCTTGGATCTGGGAATGGGCACTGAAGCTTTCTTT
D gene: .
clone size: .
J gene: TRBJ1-1
V gene: TRBV5-1

CDR3 protein: CASSPEGSSTEAFF
CDR3 DNA: TGTGCCAGCTCACCAGAAGGTAGTTCGACTGAAGCTTTCTTT
D gene: .
clone size: .
J gene: TRBJ1-1
V gene: TRBV18